This T cell receptor beta chain stems from a study of blood T cell dynamics during melanoma immunotherapy. On the study more broadly: Metastatic melanoma patients received first-line pembrolizumab or nivolumab plus ipilimumab.

Time point in this sample: week 3, after first cycle of checkpoint inhibitor. Sequenced by immunoSEQ multiplex PCR; TCRdb stores in-frame clones only, minus some. The sample has about 11,000 clones, 80% to 85% seen once. The CDR3 consists of 15 residues. Trimming stripped 0 bases from V and 5 bases from J, with 11 bases between. CDR1 is SGHDN, CDR2 FVKESK, per germline. The receptor was isolated from a human donor with melanoma. This specimen was blood, taken from a patient treated with checkpoint blockade. The chain joins TRBV14 to TRBJ2-1; unclear D gene. The DNA for the CDR3 is TGTGCCAGCAGCCAAGACCCCTATGCCGACAATGAGCAGTTCTTC. It yields the protein CASSQDPYADNEQFF.